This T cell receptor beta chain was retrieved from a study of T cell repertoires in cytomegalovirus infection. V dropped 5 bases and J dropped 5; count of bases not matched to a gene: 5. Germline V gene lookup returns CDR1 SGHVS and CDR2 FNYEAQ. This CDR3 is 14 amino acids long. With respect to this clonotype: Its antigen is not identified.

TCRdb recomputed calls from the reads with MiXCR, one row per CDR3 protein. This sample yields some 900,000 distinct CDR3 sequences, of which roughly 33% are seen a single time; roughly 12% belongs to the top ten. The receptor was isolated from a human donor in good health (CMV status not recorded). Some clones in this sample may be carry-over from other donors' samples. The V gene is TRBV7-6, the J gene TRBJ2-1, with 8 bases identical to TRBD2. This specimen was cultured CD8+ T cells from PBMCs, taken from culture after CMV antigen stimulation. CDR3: CASSRGLANNEQFF. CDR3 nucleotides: TGTGCCAGCAGCCGAGGACTAGCCAACAATGAGCAGTTCTTC.